The clone carrying this TCR beta chain has only one observation. This CDR3 region has 15 residues. The J segment lost 3 bases and the V segment lost 0 bases, leaving 2 bases of the junction unmatched. CDR1 is SGDLS, CDR2 YYNGEE, per germline. The record originates from a study of control samples from healthy donors and cancer patients. TCRdb's copy holds only in-frame clones and misses some; the assay was immunoSEQ multiplex PCR. The sample includes under 65,000 clones, roughly nine tenths of them seen just once. The sequenced material came from PBMCs. This chain connects TRBV9 to TRBJ2-2; the match to TRBD2 covers 7 bases. The source is a woman in her 50s with colorectal cancer. The CDR3 DNA follows: TGTGCCAGCAGCGTAGAGGGGAGGGACACCGGGGAGCTGTTTTTT. It codes for CASSVEGRDTGELFF.